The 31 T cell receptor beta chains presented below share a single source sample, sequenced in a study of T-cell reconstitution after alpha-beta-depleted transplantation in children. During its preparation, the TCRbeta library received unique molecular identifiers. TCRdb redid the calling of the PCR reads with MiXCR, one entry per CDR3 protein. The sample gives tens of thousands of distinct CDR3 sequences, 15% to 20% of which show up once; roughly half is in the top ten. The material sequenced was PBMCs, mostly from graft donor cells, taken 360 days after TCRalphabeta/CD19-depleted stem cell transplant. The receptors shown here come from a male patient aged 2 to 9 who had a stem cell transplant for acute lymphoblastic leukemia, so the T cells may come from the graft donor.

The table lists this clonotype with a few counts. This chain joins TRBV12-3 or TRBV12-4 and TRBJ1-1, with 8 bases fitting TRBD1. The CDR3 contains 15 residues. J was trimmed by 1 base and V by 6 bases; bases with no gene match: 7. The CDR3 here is CASSPTGAWNTEAFF. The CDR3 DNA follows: TGTGCCAGCAGCCCGACAGGGGCTTGGAACACTGAAGCTTTCTTT.

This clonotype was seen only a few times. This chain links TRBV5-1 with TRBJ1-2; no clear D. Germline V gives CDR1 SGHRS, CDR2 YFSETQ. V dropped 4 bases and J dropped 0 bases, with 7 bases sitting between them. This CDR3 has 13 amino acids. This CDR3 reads CASSNSPNYGYTF. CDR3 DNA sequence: TGCGCCAGCAGCAACAGTCCTAACTATGGCTACACCTTC.

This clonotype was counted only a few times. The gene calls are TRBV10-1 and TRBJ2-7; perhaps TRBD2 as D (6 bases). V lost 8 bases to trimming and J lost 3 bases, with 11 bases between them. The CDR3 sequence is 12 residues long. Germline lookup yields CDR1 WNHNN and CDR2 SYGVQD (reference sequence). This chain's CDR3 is CASGGTSYEQYF. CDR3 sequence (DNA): TGCGCCAGCGGCGGGACCAGCTACGAGCAGTACTTC.

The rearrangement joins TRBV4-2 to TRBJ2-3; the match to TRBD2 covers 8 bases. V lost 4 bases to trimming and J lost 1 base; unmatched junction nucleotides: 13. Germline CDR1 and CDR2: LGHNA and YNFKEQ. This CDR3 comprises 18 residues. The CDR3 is CASSPAFLAGRGTDTQYF. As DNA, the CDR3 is TGTGCCAGCAGCCCAGCGTTCTTAGCGGGACGGGGCACAGATACGCAGTATTTT.

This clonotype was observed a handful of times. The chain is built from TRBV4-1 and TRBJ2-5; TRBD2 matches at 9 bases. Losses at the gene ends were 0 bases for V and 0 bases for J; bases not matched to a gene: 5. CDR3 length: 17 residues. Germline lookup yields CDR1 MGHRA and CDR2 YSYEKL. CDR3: CASSQDGRGRDQETQYF. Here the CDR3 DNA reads TGCGCCAGCAGCCAAGATGGGCGCGGGAGGGACCAAGAGACCCAGTACTTC.

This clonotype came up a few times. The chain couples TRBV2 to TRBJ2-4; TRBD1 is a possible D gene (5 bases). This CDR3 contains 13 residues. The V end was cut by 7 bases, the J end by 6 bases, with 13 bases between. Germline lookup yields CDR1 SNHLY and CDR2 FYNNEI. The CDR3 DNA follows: TGTGCCAGCACCCCCTGGGGCGGAAACATTCAGTACTTC. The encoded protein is CASTPWGGNIQYF.

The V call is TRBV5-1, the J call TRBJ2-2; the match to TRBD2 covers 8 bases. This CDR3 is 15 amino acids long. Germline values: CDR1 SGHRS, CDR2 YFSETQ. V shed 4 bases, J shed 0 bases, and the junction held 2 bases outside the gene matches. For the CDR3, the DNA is TGCGCCAGCAGCCGAGCGGGAGCGAACACCGGGGAGCTGTTTTTT. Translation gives CASSRAGANTGELFF. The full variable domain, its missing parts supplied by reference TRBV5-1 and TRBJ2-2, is KAGVTQTPRYLIKTRGQQVTLSCSPISGHRSVSWYQQTPGQGLQFLFEYFSETQRNKGNFPGRFSGRQFSNSRSEMNVSTLELGDSALYLCASSRAGANTGELFFGEGSRLTVL.

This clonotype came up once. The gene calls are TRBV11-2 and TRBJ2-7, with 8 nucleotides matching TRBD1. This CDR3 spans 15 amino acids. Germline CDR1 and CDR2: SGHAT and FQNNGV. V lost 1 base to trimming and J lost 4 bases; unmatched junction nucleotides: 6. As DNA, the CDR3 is TGTGCCAGCAGCTTAGCGCGCAGGGGGCTTTACGAGCAGTACTTC. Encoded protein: CASSLARRGLYEQYF.

The CDR3 here is CASSQGADEQYF. The CDR3 DNA reads TGTGCCAGCAGCCAAGGGGCAGACGAGCAGTACTTC. V gene TRBV3-1 combines with J gene TRBJ2-7, with D unclear. CDR1 is LGHDT and CDR2 is YNNKEL in the germline V gene (reference sequence). V lost 1 base and J lost 5, with 6 bases in between. This CDR3 is 12 amino acids long.

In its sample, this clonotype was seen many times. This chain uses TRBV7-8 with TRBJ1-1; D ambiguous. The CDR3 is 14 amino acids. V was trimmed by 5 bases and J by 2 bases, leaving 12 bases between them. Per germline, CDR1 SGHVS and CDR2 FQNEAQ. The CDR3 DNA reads TGTGCCAGCAGCATTTCACGGCCCAACACTGAAGCTTTCTTT. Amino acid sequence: CASSISRPNTEAFF.

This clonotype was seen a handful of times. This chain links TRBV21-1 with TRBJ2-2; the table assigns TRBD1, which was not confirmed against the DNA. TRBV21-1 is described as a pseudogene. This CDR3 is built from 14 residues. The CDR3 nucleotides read TGTGCCAGACCGCTCACAGGACCCACCGGGGAGCTGTTTTTT. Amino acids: CARPLTGPTGELFF.

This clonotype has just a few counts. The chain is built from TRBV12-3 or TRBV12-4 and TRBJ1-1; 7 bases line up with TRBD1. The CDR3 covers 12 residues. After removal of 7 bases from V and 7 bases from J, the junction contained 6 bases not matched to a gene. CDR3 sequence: CASTPAGGEAFF. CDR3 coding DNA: TGTGCCAGCACCCCAGCAGGGGGTGAAGCTTTCTTT.

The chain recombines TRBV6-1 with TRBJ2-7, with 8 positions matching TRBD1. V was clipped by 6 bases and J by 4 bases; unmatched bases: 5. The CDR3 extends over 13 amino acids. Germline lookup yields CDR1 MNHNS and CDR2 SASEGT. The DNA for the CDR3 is TGTGCCAGCAGCCGGGACAGGTCTTACGAGCAGTACTTC. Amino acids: CASSRDRSYEQYF.

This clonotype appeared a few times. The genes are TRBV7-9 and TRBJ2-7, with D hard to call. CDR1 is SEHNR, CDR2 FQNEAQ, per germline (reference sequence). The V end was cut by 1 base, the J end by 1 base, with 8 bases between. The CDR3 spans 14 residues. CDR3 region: CASSLEPLSYEQYF. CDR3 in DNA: TGTGCCAGCAGCTTAGAGCCTTTATCCTACGAGCAGTACTTC.

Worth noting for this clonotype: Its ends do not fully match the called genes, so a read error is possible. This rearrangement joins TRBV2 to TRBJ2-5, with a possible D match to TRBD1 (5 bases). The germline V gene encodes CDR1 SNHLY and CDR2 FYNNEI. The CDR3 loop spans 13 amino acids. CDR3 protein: CASSGHRKENQYF. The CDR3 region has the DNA TGTGCCAGCAGTGGTCACAGGAAAGAGAACCAGTACTTC.

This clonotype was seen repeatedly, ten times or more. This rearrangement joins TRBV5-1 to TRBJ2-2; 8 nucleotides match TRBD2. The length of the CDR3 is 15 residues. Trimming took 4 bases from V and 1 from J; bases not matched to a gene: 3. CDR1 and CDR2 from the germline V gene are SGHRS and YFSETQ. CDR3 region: CASSRTSRNTGELFF. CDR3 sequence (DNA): TGCGCCAGCAGCCGGACTAGCAGGAACACCGGGGAGCTGTTTTTT. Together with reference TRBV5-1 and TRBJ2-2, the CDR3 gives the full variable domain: KAGVTQTPRYLIKTRGQQVTLSCSPISGHRSVSWYQQTPGQGLQFLFEYFSETQRNKGNFPGRFSGRQFSNSRSEMNVSTLELGDSALYLCASSRTSRNTGELFFGEGSRLTVL.

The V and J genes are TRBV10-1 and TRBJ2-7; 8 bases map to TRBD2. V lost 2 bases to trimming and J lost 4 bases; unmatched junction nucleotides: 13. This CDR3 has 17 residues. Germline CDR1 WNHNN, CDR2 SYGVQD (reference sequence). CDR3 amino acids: CASSEGNSSGQKYEQYF. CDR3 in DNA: TGCGCCAGCAGTGAGGGCAACTCTAGCGGGCAAAAGTACGAGCAGTACTTC.

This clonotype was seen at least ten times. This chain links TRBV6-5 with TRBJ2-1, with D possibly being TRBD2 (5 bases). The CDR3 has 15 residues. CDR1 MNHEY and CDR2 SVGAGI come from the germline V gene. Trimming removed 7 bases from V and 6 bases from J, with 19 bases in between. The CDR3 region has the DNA TGTGCCAGCATTAATCCCCATCGGGGAAGCAATGAGCAGTTCTTC. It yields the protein CASINPHRGSNEQFF.

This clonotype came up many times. This CDR3 is CASSLVAGDINEQYF. In DNA form, the CDR3 reads TGCGCCAGCAGCTTGGTAGCGGGAGATATCAACGAGCAGTACTTC. The chain couples TRBV5-1 to TRBJ2-7; 9 bases are shared with TRBD2. Trimming removed 0 bases from V and 5 bases from J; junction bases left unmatched: 6. The germline gives CDR1 SGHRS, CDR2 YFSETQ. The CDR3 runs 15 residues.

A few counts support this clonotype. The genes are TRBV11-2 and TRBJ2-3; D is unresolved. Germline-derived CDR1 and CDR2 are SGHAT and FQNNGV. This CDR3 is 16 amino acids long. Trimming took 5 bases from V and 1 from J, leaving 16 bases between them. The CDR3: CASSNGPGPRTDTQYF. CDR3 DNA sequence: TGTGCCAGCAGCAATGGCCCCGGGCCTCGCACAGATACGCAGTATTTT. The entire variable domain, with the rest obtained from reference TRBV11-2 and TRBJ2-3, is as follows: EAGVAQSPRYKIIEKRQSVAFWCNPISGHATLYWYQQILGQGPKLLIQFQNNGVVDDSQLPKDRFSAERLKGVDSTLKIQPAKLEDSAVYLCASSNGPGPRTDTQYFGPGTRLTVL.

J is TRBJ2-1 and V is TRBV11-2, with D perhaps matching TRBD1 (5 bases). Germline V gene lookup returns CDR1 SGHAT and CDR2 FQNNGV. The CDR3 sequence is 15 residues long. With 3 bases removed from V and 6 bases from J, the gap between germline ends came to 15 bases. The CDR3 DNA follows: TGTGCCAGCAGCTTTCGGACAAAGATGGGCAATGAGCAGTTCTTC. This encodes CASSFRTKMGNEQFF.

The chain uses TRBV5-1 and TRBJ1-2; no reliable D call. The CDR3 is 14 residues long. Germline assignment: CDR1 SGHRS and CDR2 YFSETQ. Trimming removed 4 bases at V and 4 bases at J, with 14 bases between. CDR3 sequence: CASSTAGSIYGYTF. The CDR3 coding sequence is TGCGCCAGCAGCACAGCCGGGAGTATCTATGGCTACACCTTC.

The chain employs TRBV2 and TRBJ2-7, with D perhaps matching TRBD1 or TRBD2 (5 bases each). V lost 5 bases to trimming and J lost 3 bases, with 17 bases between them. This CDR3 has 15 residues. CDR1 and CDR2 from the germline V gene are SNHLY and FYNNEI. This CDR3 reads CASSPRDLRYYEQYF. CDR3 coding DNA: TGTGCCAGCAGTCCCCGGGACCTACGCTACTACGAGCAGTACTTC. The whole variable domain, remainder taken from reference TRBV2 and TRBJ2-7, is EPEVTQTPSHQVTQMGQEVILRCVPISNHLYFYWYRQILGQKVEFLVSFYNNEISEKSEIFDDQFSVERPDGSNFTLKIRSTKLEDSAMYFCASSPRDLRYYEQYFGPGTRLTVT.

CDR3 nucleotides: TGTGCCAGCACTCACAGGGTTTCTGGGGCCAACGTCCTGACTTTC. This encodes CASTHRVSGANVLTF. The chain joins TRBV6-1 to TRBJ2-6; D perhaps matches TRBD1 (6 bases). The germline V gene has CDR1 MNHNS and CDR2 SASEGT. The length of the CDR3 is 15 residues. Trimming left V 7 bases short and J 1 base short, with 11 bases between.

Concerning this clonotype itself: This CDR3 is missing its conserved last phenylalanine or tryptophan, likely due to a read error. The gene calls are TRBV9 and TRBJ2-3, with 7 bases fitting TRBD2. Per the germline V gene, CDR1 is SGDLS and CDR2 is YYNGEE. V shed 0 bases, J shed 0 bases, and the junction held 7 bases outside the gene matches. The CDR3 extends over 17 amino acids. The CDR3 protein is CASSVGGGRSSTDTQYL. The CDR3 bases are TGTGCCAGCAGCGTAGGAGGCGGGAGATCTAGCACAGATACGCAGTATCTT.

The CDR3 sequence is CASSPSFGAALDTQYF. The CDR3 DNA sequence: TGTGCCAGCAGCCCTAGCTTTGGGGCCGCCCTAGATACGCAGTATTTT. The rearrangement uses TRBV7-6 and TRBJ2-3; TRBD1 or TRBD2 may be the D gene (5 bases each). This CDR3 has 16 residues. V was trimmed by 5 bases and J by 5 bases, leaving 20 bases between them. Germline V gene lookup returns CDR1 SGHVS and CDR2 FNYEAQ.

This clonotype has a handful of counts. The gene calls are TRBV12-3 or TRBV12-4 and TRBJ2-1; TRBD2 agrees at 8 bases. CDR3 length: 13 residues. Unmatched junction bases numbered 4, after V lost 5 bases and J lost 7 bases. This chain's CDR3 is CASSQTSVNEQFF. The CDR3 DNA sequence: TGTGCCAGCAGTCAGACTAGCGTGAATGAGCAGTTCTTC.

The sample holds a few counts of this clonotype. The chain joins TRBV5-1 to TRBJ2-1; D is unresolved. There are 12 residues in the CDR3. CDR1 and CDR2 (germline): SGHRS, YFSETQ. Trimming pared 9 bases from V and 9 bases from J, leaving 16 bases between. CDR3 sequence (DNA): TGCGCCACGAGACTGAACCAGGCTGAGCAGTTCTTC. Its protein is CATRLNQAEQFF.

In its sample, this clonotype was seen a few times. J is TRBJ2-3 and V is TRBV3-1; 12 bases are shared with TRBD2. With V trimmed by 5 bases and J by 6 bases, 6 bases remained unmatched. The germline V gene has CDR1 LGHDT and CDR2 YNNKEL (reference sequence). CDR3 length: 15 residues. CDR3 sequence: CASSFQLAGGDTQYF. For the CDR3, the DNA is TGTGCCAGCAGCTTCCAACTAGCGGGAGGTGATACGCAGTATTTT.

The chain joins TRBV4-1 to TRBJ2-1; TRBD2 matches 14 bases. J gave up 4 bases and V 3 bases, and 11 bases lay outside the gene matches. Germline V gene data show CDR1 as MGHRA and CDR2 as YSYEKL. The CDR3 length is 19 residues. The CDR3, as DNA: TGCGCCAGCAGCCAGAGGACTAGCGGGAGGCCGAACAATTACAATGAGCAGTTCTTC. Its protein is CASSQRTSGRPNNYNEQFF.

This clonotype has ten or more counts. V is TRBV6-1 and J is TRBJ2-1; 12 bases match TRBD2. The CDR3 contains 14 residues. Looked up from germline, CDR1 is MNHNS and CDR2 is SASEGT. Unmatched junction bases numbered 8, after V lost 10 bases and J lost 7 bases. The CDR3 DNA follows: TGTGCCACCGCGACTAGCGGGGGACGGAATGAGCAGTTCTTC. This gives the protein CATATSGGRNEQFF.